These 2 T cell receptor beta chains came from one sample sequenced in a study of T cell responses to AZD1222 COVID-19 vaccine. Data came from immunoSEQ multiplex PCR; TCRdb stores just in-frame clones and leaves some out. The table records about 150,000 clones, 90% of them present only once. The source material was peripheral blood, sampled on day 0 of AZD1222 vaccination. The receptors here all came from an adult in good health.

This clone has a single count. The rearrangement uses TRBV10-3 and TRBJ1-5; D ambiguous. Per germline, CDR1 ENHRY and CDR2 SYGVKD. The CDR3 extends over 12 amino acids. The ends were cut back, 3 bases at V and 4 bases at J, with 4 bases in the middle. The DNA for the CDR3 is TGTGCCATCAGTGACAGTAATCAGCCCCAGCATTTT. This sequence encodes CAISDSNQPQHF.

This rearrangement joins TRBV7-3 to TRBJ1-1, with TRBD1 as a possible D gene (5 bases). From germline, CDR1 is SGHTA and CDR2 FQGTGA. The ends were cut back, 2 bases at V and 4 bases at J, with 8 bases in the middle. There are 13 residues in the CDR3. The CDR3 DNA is TGTGCCAGCAGCTTACAGGGTAGCACTGAAGCTTTCTTT. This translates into CASSLQGSTEAFF. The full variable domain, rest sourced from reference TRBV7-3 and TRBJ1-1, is GAGVSQTPSNKVTEKGKYVELRCDPISGHTALYWYRQSLGQGPEFLIYFQGTGAADDSGLPNDRFFAVRPEGSVSTLKIQRTERGDSAVYLCASSLQGSTEAFFGQGTRLTVV.